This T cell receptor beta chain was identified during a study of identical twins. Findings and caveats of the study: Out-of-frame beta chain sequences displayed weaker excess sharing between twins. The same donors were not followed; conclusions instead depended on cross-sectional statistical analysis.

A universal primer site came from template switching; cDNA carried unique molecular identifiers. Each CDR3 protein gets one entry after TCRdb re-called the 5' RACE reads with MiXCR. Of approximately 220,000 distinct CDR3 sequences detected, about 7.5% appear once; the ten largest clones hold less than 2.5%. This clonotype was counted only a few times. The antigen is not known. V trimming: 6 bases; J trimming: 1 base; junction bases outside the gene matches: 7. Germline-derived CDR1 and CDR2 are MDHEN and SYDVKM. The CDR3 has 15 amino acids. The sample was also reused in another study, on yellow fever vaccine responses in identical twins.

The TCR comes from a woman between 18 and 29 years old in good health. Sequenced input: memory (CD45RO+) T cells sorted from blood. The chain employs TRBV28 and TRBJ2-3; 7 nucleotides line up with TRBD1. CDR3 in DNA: TGTGCCAGCAGCGTCGGGGACAGAGGCACAGATACGCAGTATTTT. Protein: CASSVGDRGTDTQYF.